The 3 T cell receptor beta chains reported below all come from one sample, sequenced in a study of T cell responses to AZD1222 COVID-19 vaccine. The assay was immunoSEQ multiplex PCR, and TCRdb's table has in-frame clones only and misses some. In the table there are over 100,000 clones, 88% of which are singletons. Sequences were derived from peripheral blood, sampled on day 0 of MenACWY control vaccination. These receptors all stem from an adult in good health.

The chain couples TRBV7-2 to TRBJ2-1, with D possibly being TRBD1 (6 bases). With 5 bases removed from V and 5 bases from J, the gap between germline ends came to 16 bases. Looked up from germline, CDR1 is SGHTA and CDR2 is FQGNSA. CDR3 length: 15 residues. CDR3 protein: CASSPTLTGNNEQFF. CDR3 sequence (DNA): TGTGCCAGCAGCCCAACCTTAACAGGGAACAATGAGCAGTTCTTC.

In its sample, this clone was seen once. This chain joins TRBV4-2 and TRBJ1-1; 10 bases align to TRBD1. Germline-derived CDR1 and CDR2 are LGHNA and YNFKEQ. This CDR3 contains 16 residues. With V trimmed by 0 bases and J by 4 bases, 5 bases remained unmatched. The CDR3 DNA is TGTGCCAGCAGCCAAGAACCCGGGACAGGGGTCACTGAAGCTTTCTTT. Its protein product is CASSQEPGTGVTEAFF.

The chain has TRBV7-2 and TRBJ2-1; D is ambiguous. Trimming left V 3 bases short and J 9 bases short, with 9 bases between. This CDR3 region has 12 residues. Germline CDR1 SGHTA, CDR2 FQGNSA. CDR3 sequence: CASSFRLGEQFF. DNA for the CDR3: TGTGCCAGCAGCTTCAGATTGGGTGAGCAGTTCTTC.